This entry concerns a single T cell receptor beta chain. This table comes from immunoSEQ multiplex PCR, and its TCRdb copy is limited to in-frame clones, with some not included. The data hold 85,000 to 100,000 clones, with about 90% observed a single time. V was pared by 0 bases and J by 0 bases, with 2 bases of the junction left unmatched. Per germline, CDR1 SGHRS and CDR2 YFSETQ. This CDR3 is built from 16 residues. The data were obtained in a study of T cells after somatic rescue of genetic block. This TCR was recovered from a young woman. Sequenced material: peripheral blood mononuclear cells (PBMCs). The chain couples TRBV5-1 to TRBJ1-2; 10 bases agree with TRBD1. CDR3 residues: CASSLGTGGTNYGYTF. The CDR3 coding sequence is TGCGCCAGCAGCTTGGGGACAGGGGGAACTAACTATGGCTACACCTTC.